The 10 T cell receptor beta chains reported below all come from one sample, sequenced in a study of siplizumab effects on memory and regulatory T cells. Method: immunoSEQ multiplex PCR; TCRdb's copy keeps in-frame clones and lacks some. The sample lists 100,000 or so clones, around 90% occurring once. Sequencing was carried out using non-Treg CD4+ T cells sorted from blood. The receptors originated from a human donor in good health.

V and J are TRBV12-5 and TRBJ1-3; possible D gene TRBD1, 6 bases. V was cut by 0 bases and J by 3 bases, with 12 bases left in between. The germline V gene encodes CDR1 LGHNT and CDR2 FRNRAP. This CDR3 has 16 residues. In nucleotides, the CDR3 is TGTGCTAGTGGTTTGGTACAGGGTCGGTTTGGAAACACCATATATTTT. Amino acids: CASGLVQGRFGNTIYF.

This clone turned up a few times. Other nucleotide sequences from this sample produce the same CDR3. The V gene is TRBV30, the J gene TRBJ2-5; D not certain. CDR3 length equals 11 residues. V was cut by 0 bases and J by 5 bases, with 4 bases left in between. Germline-derived CDR1 and CDR2 are GTSNPN and SVGIG (reference sequence). In nucleotides, the CDR3 is TGTGCCTGGAGTGTTGGGGAGACCCAGTACTTC. The encoded protein is CAWSVGETQYF.

V usage is TRBV12-5 and J usage is TRBJ2-5; D not resolved. CDR3 length equals 14 residues. Trimming stripped 0 bases from V and 4 bases from J, with 9 bases between. CDR1 and CDR2 (germline): LGHNT, FRNRAP. CDR3 nucleotide sequence: TGTGCTAGTGGTTTGGTGAACGGAGTAGAGACCCAGTACTTC. It specifies CASGLVNGVETQYF.

This clone was picked up a small number of times. The V gene is TRBV9, the J gene TRBJ2-2; D uncertain. This CDR3 contains 12 residues. The V and J ends lost 7 bases and 7 bases respectively, with 11 bases between them. Germline V gene lookup returns CDR1 SGDLS and CDR2 YYNGEE. CDR3 amino acids: CASGIGIGELFF. The CDR3 DNA reads TGTGCCAGCGGGATAGGAATCGGGGAGCTGTTTTTT.

This rearrangement joins TRBV5-4 to TRBJ1-3; D unclear. The V end was cut by 7 bases, the J end by 0 bases, with 20 bases between. CDR3 length equals 17 residues. CDR1 SGHNT and CDR2 YYREEE come from the germline V gene (reference sequence). The DNA for the CDR3 is TGTGCCAGCGCACGCTTCGGACTGACCGACTCTGGAAACACCATATATTTT. Its translation is CASARFGLTDSGNTIYF.

The chain employs TRBV7-8 and TRBJ1-2; D is unresolved. Per germline, CDR1 SGHVS and CDR2 FQNEAQ. The CDR3 extends over 13 amino acids. Deletions cut 3 bases from V and 2 bases from J, with 7 bases between. CDR3 sequence: CASSFEVNYGYTF. CDR3 bases: TGTGCCAGCAGCTTTGAAGTCAACTATGGCTACACCTTC.

DNA for the CDR3: TGCGCCAGCAGCCCCTTAGGTAGTTTGCTCAATGAGCAGTTCTTC. It translates to CASSPLGSLLNEQFF. This chain links TRBV4-1 with TRBJ2-1; D is unresolved. Germline V gives CDR1 MGHRA, CDR2 YSYEKL. Trimming stripped 4 bases from V and 6 bases from J, with 16 bases between. The CDR3 length is 15 residues.

The V gene is TRBV29-1, the J gene TRBJ2-1; D ambiguous. CDR3 length equals 13 residues. V lost 7 bases, J lost 6 bases, and 16 bases lay in between. The germline gives CDR1 SQVTM, CDR2 ANQGSEA. The CDR3 is CSAPLVRSNEQFF. The CDR3 region has the DNA TGCAGCGCCCCCCTCGTTCGGAGCAATGAGCAGTTCTTC.

In the case of this clone: The junction shows a germline mismatch at one end, possibly a read error. The chain links TRBV4-2 to TRBJ2-2; 9 positions match TRBD2. Per germline, CDR1 LGHNA and CDR2 YNFKEQ. The CDR3 is 17 amino acids. This chain's CDR3 is CASSQLLGLAKTGELFF. The CDR3 nucleotides read TGTGCCAGCAGTCAACTTTTAGGACTAGCGAAAACCGGGGAGCTGTTTTTT.

The genes are TRBV7-2 and TRBJ2-7, with D possibly TRBD1 on 6 matching bases. The germline V and J ends were trimmed by 6 bases and 2 bases, with 11 bases remaining between them. The CDR3 extends over 13 amino acids. The germline V gene has CDR1 SGHTA and CDR2 FQGNSA. The CDR3 loop reads CASSSRGTYEQYF. As DNA, the CDR3 is TGTGCCAGCAGTAGCAGGGGAACCTACGAGCAGTACTTC. The complete variable domain, with remaining parts taken from reference TRBV7-2 and TRBJ2-7, reads GAGVSQSPSNKVTEKGKDVELRCDPISGHTALYWYRQSLGQGLEFLIYFQGNSAPDKSGLPSDRFSAERTGGSVSTLTIQRTQQEDSAVYLCASSSRGTYEQYFGPGTRLTVT.